Each of the 27 T cell receptor beta chains below was sequenced from the same sample in a study of vaccination and CD4 T cells after COVID-19. Sequencing of cultured CD4+ T cell DNA used the Oncomine TCR Beta short-read assay. MiXCR was run by TCRdb on the PCR reads, yielding one entry per CDR3 protein. This table has roughly 7,000 distinct CDR3 sequences, 74% appearing once. Treatment reported: roughly ten-day PBMC culture with coronavirus spike peptide pools or control peptides (ViraFEST assay). Their antigens remain unidentified. Sequenced material: CD4+ T cells from blood, cultured in vitro. The receptor source for this set is a human donor who had recovered from COVID-19.

The genes are TRBV7-8 and TRBJ1-1; D not certain. Germline CDR1 reads SGHVS; CDR2 reads FQNEAQ. Trimming pared 4 bases from V and 0 bases from J, leaving 12 bases between. The CDR3 is made up of 15 amino acids. The CDR3 protein is CASSSTDFMNTEAFF. The DNA of the CDR3 is TGTGCCAGCAGCTCCACGGACTTCATGAACACTGAAGCTTTCTTT.

The chain uses TRBV6-1 and TRBJ2-5; TRBD1 aligns across 8 bases. Trimming removed 6 bases from V and 5 bases from J; junction bases left unmatched: 11. Germline CDR1 and CDR2: MNHNS and SASEGT. The CDR3 loop spans 15 amino acids. The CDR3 sequence: CASRLGQGVMETQYF. The CDR3 DNA is TGTGCCAGCAGACTCGGACAGGGTGTTATGGAGACCCAGTACTTC.

This chain connects TRBV12-3 or TRBV12-4 to TRBJ2-5; D may be TRBD1 (6 bases). The CDR3 is made up of 13 amino acids. Trimming cost V 2 bases and J 5 bases, with 9 bases left between them. DNA for the CDR3: TGTGCCAGCAGTTTAATCCAGGGGGAGACCCAGTACTTC. Amino acid sequence: CASSLIQGETQYF.

The chain uses TRBV5-4 and TRBJ2-7, with a possible D match to TRBD1 (7 bases). Germline V gene data show CDR1 as SGHNT and CDR2 as YYREEE (reference sequence). CDR3 length equals 15 residues. V lost 3 bases, J lost 3 bases, and 16 bases lay in between. The CDR3 DNA sequence: TGTGCCAGCAGCTCAAGGAGGGGGACAGACTACGAGCAGTACTTC. It is translated as CASSSRRGTDYEQYF.

This clonotype turned up a few times. The chain joins TRBV29-1 to TRBJ2-7; weak D call: TRBD1 (6 bases). This CDR3 is 10 amino acids long. From germline, CDR1 is SQVTM and CDR2 ANQGSEA. The CDR3 loop reads CSRQDDEQYF. Written as DNA, the CDR3 is TGCAGTAGACAGGACGACGAGCAGTACTTC.

This clonotype was seen once. CDR3 nucleotide sequence: TGTGCCAGCAGCCCCAGGGGGCTAGCGGACACAGATACGCAGTATTTT. As protein: CASSPRGLADTDTQYF. V and J are TRBV7-9 and TRBJ2-3; tentative D call: TRBD1 (8 bases). This CDR3 comprises 16 residues. V shed 5 bases and J shed 2 bases, with 17 bases lying between them. Germline V gene data show CDR1 as SEHNR and CDR2 as FQNEAQ (reference sequence).

The gene calls are TRBV7-9 and TRBJ2-7, with unresolved D. With 5 bases removed from V and 4 bases from J, the gap between germline ends came to 9 bases. The germline V gene has CDR1 SEHNR and CDR2 FQNEAQ (reference sequence). The length of the CDR3 is 12 residues. The CDR3 spells CASSNLGYEQYF. CDR3 sequence (DNA): TGTGCCAGCAGCAATCTAGGGTACGAGCAGTACTTC.

The chain is built from TRBV7-2 and TRBJ1-2; D might be TRBD1 (5 bases). The CDR3 spans 16 residues. Looked up from germline, CDR1 is SGHTA and CDR2 is FQGNSA. V was trimmed by 3 bases and J by 1 base, leaving 15 bases between them. The CDR3 DNA sequence: TGTGCCAGCAGCTTCTCCGGGACGACGGATAACTATGGCTACACCTTC. It yields the protein CASSFSGTTDNYGYTF.

The V call is TRBV7-6, the J call TRBJ1-6; tentatively, D is TRBD1 (6 bases). The CDR3 contains 15 residues. The germline gives CDR1 SGHVS, CDR2 FNYEAQ. V was pared by 5 bases and J by 7 bases, with 15 bases between. The CDR3 nucleotides read TGTGCCAGCAGCAGCTGGACAGAGCCCAATTCACCCCTCCACTTT. Protein: CASSSWTEPNSPLHF. The full variable domain, completed using reference TRBV7-6 and TRBJ1-6, is GAGVSQSPRYKVTKRGQDVALRCDPISGHVSLYWYRQALGQGPEFLTYFNYEAQQDKSGLPNDRFSAERPEGSISTLTIQRTEQRDSAMYRCASSSWTEPNSPLHFGNGTRLTVT.

The V call is TRBV6-1, the J call TRBJ2-1; D might be TRBD2 (5 bases). Germline values: CDR1 MNHNS, CDR2 SASEGT. The CDR3 loop spans 15 amino acids. V was shortened by 2 bases and J by 5 bases, with 13 bases between the two germline ends. In nucleotides, the CDR3 is TGTGCCAGCAGTGAACGGACTTCGGCCCACAATGAGCAGTTCTTC. Translating gives CASSERTSAHNEQFF.

In this sample, this clonotype turned up once. The chain joins TRBV2 to TRBJ2-7, with D maybe TRBD1 (6 bases). The CDR3 covers 14 residues. V was pared by 7 bases and J by 2 bases, with 15 bases between. Germline values: CDR1 SNHLY, CDR2 FYNNEI. DNA for the CDR3: TGTGCCAGCACCTCGGCCAGGGGTACCTACGAGCAGTACTTC. It specifies CASTSARGTYEQYF.

The chain employs TRBV7-8 and TRBJ1-2; 10 nucleotides match TRBD1. Unmatched junction bases numbered 10, after V lost 5 bases and J lost 7 bases. The CDR3 totals 15 residues. Germline CDR1 reads SGHVS; CDR2 reads FQNEAQ. The CDR3 spells CASSPVGQGKSGYTF. In nucleotides, the CDR3 is TGTGCCAGCAGCCCGGTGGGACAGGGGAAGAGTGGCTACACCTTC.

This clonotype was seen once. The chain has TRBV6-1 and TRBJ1-1; no reliable D call. Germline lookup yields CDR1 MNHNS and CDR2 SASEGT. This CDR3 is 12 amino acids long. The V and J ends lost 6 bases and 0 bases respectively, with 5 bases between them. This CDR3 reads CASRRMNTEAFF. DNA of the CDR3: TGTGCCAGCAGGCGGATGAACACTGAAGCTTTCTTT.

This chain links TRBV6-5 with TRBJ2-7, with a weak D call TRBD1 (6 bases). Trimming stripped 4 bases from V and 2 bases from J, with 12 bases between. The V gene's germline CDR1 is MNHEY and CDR2 SVGAGI. This CDR3 has 14 residues. CDR3 sequence reads: CASSSGTTPYEQYF. The CDR3 DNA follows: TGTGCCAGCAGTTCAGGGACAACCCCCTACGAGCAGTACTTC.

In nucleotides, the CDR3 is TGTGCCAGCAGTGAAGACAGTCTCTTGAGCTCCTATAATTCACCCCTCCACTTT. This translates into CASSEDSLLSSYNSPLHF. This chain connects TRBV6-1 to TRBJ1-6; no reliable D call. Trimming stripped 1 base from V and 0 bases from J, with 13 bases between. The CDR3 extends over 18 amino acids. The germline gives CDR1 MNHNS, CDR2 SASEGT.

This clonotype was seen once. This CDR3 reads CSARGLGQFNQPQHF. For the CDR3, the DNA is TGCAGTGCTAGGGGGTTAGGGCAGTTCAATCAGCCCCAGCATTTT. The J gene is TRBJ1-5, the V gene TRBV20-1; no reliable D call. Germline V CDR1 and CDR2: DFQATT, SNEGSKA (reference sequence). CDR3 length: 15 amino acids. Deletions cut 3 bases from V and 3 bases from J, with 15 bases between.

V is TRBV7-2 and J is TRBJ2-3; 12 bases fit TRBD2. This CDR3 has 16 amino acids. Trimming removed 5 bases from V and 1 base from J; junction bases left unmatched: 4. Germline lookup yields CDR1 SGHTA and CDR2 FQGNSA. CDR3 nucleotide sequence: TGTGCCAGCAGCCCCAGACTAGCGGGGGGCACAGATACGCAGTATTTT. Protein: CASSPRLAGGTDTQYF.

V is TRBV5-1 and J is TRBJ2-2, with D hard to call. In germline, CDR1 is SGHRS, CDR2 YFSETQ. The length of the CDR3 is 17 residues. V gave up 5 bases and J gave up 0 bases, with 17 bases separating them. The CDR3: CASSSIPHYANTGELFF. CDR3 nucleotide sequence: TGCGCCAGCAGTTCCATACCCCACTACGCGAACACCGGGGAGCTGTTTTTT.

The chain joins TRBV24-1 to TRBJ1-5; D is perhaps TRBD1 (5 bases). V shed 3 bases and J shed 3 bases, with 8 bases lying between them. The CDR3 spans 14 residues. CDR1 KGHDR and CDR2 SFDVKD come from the germline V gene. CDR3 residues: CATSDRQHNQPQHF. The CDR3 DNA is TGTGCCACCAGTGATCGACAGCACAATCAGCCCCAGCATTTT.

This clonotype was seen only a few times. V is TRBV21-1 and J is TRBJ1-1. TRBV21-1 is described as a pseudogene. The CDR3 has 16 amino acids. The CDR3 spells CASSKVWVRRGTEAFF. CDR3 sequence (DNA): TGTGCCAGCAGCAAAGTCTGGGTCAGGCGGGGCACTGAAGCTTTCTTT.

The rearrangement links TRBV15 to TRBJ2-7; D is unclear. CDR3 length: 15 residues. With 5 bases removed from V and 4 bases from J, the gap between germline ends came to 18 bases. Germline lookup yields CDR1 LNHNV and CDR2 YYDKDF (reference sequence). The CDR3 loop reads CATSPSGPTSYEQYF. Written as DNA, the CDR3 is TGTGCCACCAGCCCTAGTGGACCTACTTCTTACGAGCAGTACTTC.

This clonotype has a single count. The V gene is TRBV30, the J gene TRBJ2-7; possible D gene TRBD1, 6 bases. V was shortened by 4 bases and J by 5 bases, with 9 bases between the two germline ends. The V gene's germline CDR1 is GTSNPN and CDR2 SVGIG (reference sequence). The CDR3 is made up of 11 amino acids. CDR3 bases: TGTGCCTGGAACAGGGCGAACGAGCAGTACTTC. This gives the protein CAWNRANEQYF. Based on the CDR3 plus reference TRBV30 and TRBJ2-7, the full variable domain is SQTIHQWPATLVQPVGSPLSLECTVEGTSNPNLYWYRQAAGRGLQLLFYSVGIGQISSEVPQNLSASRPQDRQFILSSKKLLLSDSGFYLCAWNRANEQYFGPGTRLTVT.

The chain joins TRBV4-1 to TRBJ1-5, with 7 bases that match TRBD1. Germline trimming cut 4 bases from V and 4 bases from J; bases unmatched to any gene: 7. Germline V lookup: CDR1 MGHRA, CDR2 YSYEKL. This CDR3 comprises 15 residues. Here the CDR3 DNA reads TGCGCCAGCAGCCTCCGGGGACAGAGAAATCAGCCCCAGCATTTT. Amino acid sequence: CASSLRGQRNQPQHF.

The rearrangement links TRBV25-1 to TRBJ2-7; D may match TRBD1 or TRBD2 (5 bases each). V was shortened by 3 bases and J by 3 bases, with 18 bases between the two germline ends. Germline lookup yields CDR1 MGHDK and CDR2 SYGVNS. The CDR3 is 16 amino acids. The CDR3 DNA follows: TGTGCCAGCAGTGATTGGGCCGGGGCGTCGGGCTACGAGCAGTACTTC. Amino acids: CASSDWAGASGYEQYF.

The chain employs TRBV19 and TRBJ1-5; D unresolved. CDR3 length: 17 residues. Trimming pared 3 bases from V and 0 bases from J, leaving 15 bases between. CDR1 is LNHDA and CDR2 is SQIVND in the germline V gene (reference sequence). The CDR3 DNA sequence: TGTGCCAGTAGTATTGGGCTACAACTCAATAGCAATCAGCCCCAGCATTTT. This encodes CASSIGLQLNSNQPQHF. Complete variable domain (other parts from reference TRBV19 and TRBJ1-5): DGGITQSPKYLFRKEGQNVTLSCEQNLNHDAMYWYRQDPGQGLRLIYYSQIVNDFQKGDIAEGYSVSREKKESFPLTVTSAQKNPTAFYLCASSIGLQLNSNQPQHFGDGTRLSIL.

CDR3 sequence: CAWSAPQGQPNYGYTF. CDR3 DNA sequence: TGTGCCTGGAGTGCCCCCCAGGGACAGCCTAACTATGGCTACACCTTC. The V call is TRBV30, the J call TRBJ1-2; 7 bases match TRBD1. CDR1 and CDR2 (germline): GTSNPN, SVGIG (reference sequence). The length of the CDR3 is 16 residues. V was pared by 1 base and J by 0 bases, with 8 bases of the junction left unmatched.

By frequency in the sample, this clonotype is hyperexpanded. V and J are TRBV2 and TRBJ1-6, with 7 nucleotides matching TRBD1. This CDR3 contains 14 residues. The ends lost 3 bases at V and 10 bases at J; junction bases unmatched: 6. Germline-derived CDR1 and CDR2 are SNHLY and FYNNEI. For the CDR3, the DNA is TGTGCCAGCAGTGATTTAGGGGGCCGGTCACCCCTCCACTTT. This codes for CASSDLGGRSPLHF. The entire variable domain, with the rest obtained from reference TRBV2 and TRBJ1-6, is as follows: EPEVTQTPSHQVTQMGQEVILRCVPISNHLYFYWYRQILGQKVEFLVSFYNNEISEKSEIFDDQFSVERPDGSNFTLKIRSTKLEDSAMYFCASSDLGGRSPLHFGNGTRLTVT.